A selection of T cell receptor beta chains follows, all from one sample in a study of OX40 agonist ivuxolimab in advanced cancers. Using immunoSEQ multiplex PCR, the repertoire was profiled, and TCRdb retains in-frame clones only, with some absent. The sample shows tens of thousands of clones, nearly 90% of them seen only once. Sequences were derived from CD4+ or CD8+ T cells sorted from blood, sampled in a trial of the OX40 agonist ivuxolimab. The source is an adult with an advanced solid tumor such as melanoma, head and neck, liver or kidney cancer. CDR3s include the opening cysteine and the closing phenylalanine or tryptophan. The order of the fields is clone size, V gene, D gene, J gene, CDR3 protein, CDR3 DNA. D genes are given only for firm matches. Expanded clones get a size class; other rows say once, few or many, or leave the size out.

abundance: .; v_gene: TRBV14; d_gene: TRBD2; j_gene: TRBJ2-3; CDR3aa: CASSPRREVIDTQYF; CDR3nt: TGTGCCAGCAGCCCCCGGCGGGAGGTCATAGATACGCAGTATTTT
abundance: .; v_gene: TRBV18; d_gene: .; j_gene: TRBJ2-7; CDR3aa: CASSPLQRFDEQYF; CDR3nt: TGTGCCAGCTCACCACTCCAGCGGTTTGACGAGCAGTACTTC
abundance: .; v_gene: TRBV7-9; d_gene: .; j_gene: TRBJ2-7; CDR3aa: CASSPEWGRYEQYF; CDR3nt: TGTGCCAGCAGCCCAGAATGGGGCCGCTACGAGCAGTACTTC
abundance: few; v_gene: TRBV6-1; d_gene: TRBD1; j_gene: TRBJ2-5; CDR3aa: CASSENRGQETQYF; CDR3nt: TGTGCCAGCAGTGAAAACAGGGGGCAAGAGACCCAGTACTTC
abundance: .; v_gene: TRBV18; d_gene: .; j_gene: TRBJ2-7; CDR3aa: CASSPTGGADEQYF; CDR3nt: TGTGCCAGCTCACCTACCGGCGGGGCGGACGAGCAGTACTTC
abundance: .; v_gene: TRBV5-1; d_gene: TRBD1; j_gene: TRBJ2-2; CDR3aa: CASSSTGVAGELFF; CDR3nt: TGCGCCAGCAGCTCTACAGGGGTTGCCGGGGAGCTGTTTTTT
abundance: .; v_gene: TRBV11-2; d_gene: TRBD2; j_gene: TRBJ2-5; CDR3aa: CASSLGRLAGEETQYF; CDR3nt: TGTGCCAGCAGCCTAGGGAGGCTAGCGGGGGAAGAGACCCAGTACTTC
abundance: once; v_gene: TRBV19; d_gene: TRBD2; j_gene: TRBJ2-3; CDR3aa: CASSSRGLAGSTDTQYF; CDR3nt: TGTGCCAGTAGTTCGAGGGGACTAGCGGGATCCACAGATACGCAGTATTTT
abundance: once; v_gene: TRBV6-6; d_gene: .; j_gene: TRBJ2-2; CDR3aa: CASSPGNTGELFF; CDR3nt: TGTGCCAGCAGTCCCGGGAACACCGGGGAGCTGTTTTTT
abundance: few; v_gene: TRBV5-1; d_gene: TRBD1; j_gene: TRBJ2-1; CDR3aa: CASSISDRGLEKFF; CDR3nt: TGCGCCAGCAGCATAAGTGACAGGGGGCTTGAAAAGTTCTTC
abundance: .; v_gene: TRBV28; d_gene: .; j_gene: TRBJ1-6; CDR3aa: CASLPGGRGVRSYNSPLHF; CDR3nt: TGTGCCAGCCTCCCAGGCGGGAGGGGGGTGAGATCCTATAATTCACCCCTCCACTTT
abundance: once; v_gene: TRBV19; d_gene: .; j_gene: TRBJ2-1; CDR3aa: CASGGLPRGNEQFF; CDR3nt: TGTGCCTCCGGAGGGCTCCCAAGGGGGAATGAGCAGTTCTTC
abundance: once; v_gene: TRBV18; d_gene: .; j_gene: TRBJ1-3; CDR3aa: CASSDSNKGNTIYF; CDR3nt: TGTGCCAGCTCCGACTCGAATAAGGGAAACACCATATATTTT
abundance: .; v_gene: TRBV27; d_gene: .; j_gene: TRBJ2-3; CDR3aa: CASLVYLADMTSDTQYF; CDR3nt: TGTGCCAGCCTAGTGTATTTAGCGGACATGACCTCGGATACGCAGTATTTT
abundance: few; v_gene: TRBV29-1; d_gene: TRBD1; j_gene: TRBJ1-5; CDR3aa: CSVGQGFNQPQHF; CDR3nt: TGCAGCGTGGGACAGGGGTTCAATCAGCCCCAGCATTTT
abundance: .; v_gene: TRBV18; d_gene: .; j_gene: TRBJ1-2; CDR3aa: CASSPWDGANYGYTF; CDR3nt: TGTGCCAGCTCACCTTGGGACGGAGCTAACTATGGCTACACCTTC
abundance: .; v_gene: TRBV2; d_gene: .; j_gene: TRBJ2-7; CDR3aa: CASSEEAYEQYF; CDR3nt: TGTGCCAGCAGTGAAGAGGCCTATGAGCAGTACTTC
abundance: .; v_gene: TRBV18; d_gene: .; j_gene: TRBJ2-7; CDR3aa: CASSPTRNEQYF; CDR3nt: TGTGCCAGCTCTCCCACTAGAAACGAGCAGTACTTC
abundance: .; v_gene: TRBV6-5; d_gene: TRBD1; j_gene: TRBJ2-7; CDR3aa: CASSLPGQKGQYF; CDR3nt: TGTGCCAGCAGCCTCCCGGGACAGAAGGGGCAGTACTTC
abundance: few; v_gene: TRBV7-9; d_gene: TRBD2; j_gene: TRBJ2-5; CDR3aa: CASSLGLAGGKIQETQYF; CDR3nt: TGTGCCAGCAGCTTAGGACTAGCGGGGGGCAAAATTCAAGAGACCCAGTACTTC
abundance: once; v_gene: TRBV7-9; d_gene: .; j_gene: TRBJ2-7; CDR3aa: CASSPVGDEQYF; CDR3nt: TGTGCCAGCAGCCCCGTCGGGGACGAGCAGTACTTC
abundance: .; v_gene: TRBV11-2; d_gene: TRBD1; j_gene: TRBJ2-2; CDR3aa: CASSPGQGWIGELFF; CDR3nt: TGTGCCAGCAGCCCGGGACAGGGTTGGATCGGGGAGCTGTTTTTT